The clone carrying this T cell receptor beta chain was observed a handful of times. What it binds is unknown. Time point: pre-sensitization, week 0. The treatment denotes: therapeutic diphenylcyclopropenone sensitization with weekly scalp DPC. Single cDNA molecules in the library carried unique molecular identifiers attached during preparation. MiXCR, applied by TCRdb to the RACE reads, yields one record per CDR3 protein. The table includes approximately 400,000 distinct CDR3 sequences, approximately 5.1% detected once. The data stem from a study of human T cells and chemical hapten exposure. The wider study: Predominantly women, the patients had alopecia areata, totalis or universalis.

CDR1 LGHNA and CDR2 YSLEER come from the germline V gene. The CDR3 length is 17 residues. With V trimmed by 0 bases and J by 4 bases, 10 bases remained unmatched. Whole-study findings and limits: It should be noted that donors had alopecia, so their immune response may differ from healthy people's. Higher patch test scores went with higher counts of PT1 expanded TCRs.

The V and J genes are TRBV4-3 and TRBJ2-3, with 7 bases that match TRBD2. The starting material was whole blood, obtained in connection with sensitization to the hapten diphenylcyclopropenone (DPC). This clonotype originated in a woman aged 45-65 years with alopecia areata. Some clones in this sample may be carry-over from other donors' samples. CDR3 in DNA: TGCGCCAGCAGCCAAGATGGAGGACTAGTACCGGCAGATACGCAGTATTTT. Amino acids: CASSQDGGLVPADTQYF.